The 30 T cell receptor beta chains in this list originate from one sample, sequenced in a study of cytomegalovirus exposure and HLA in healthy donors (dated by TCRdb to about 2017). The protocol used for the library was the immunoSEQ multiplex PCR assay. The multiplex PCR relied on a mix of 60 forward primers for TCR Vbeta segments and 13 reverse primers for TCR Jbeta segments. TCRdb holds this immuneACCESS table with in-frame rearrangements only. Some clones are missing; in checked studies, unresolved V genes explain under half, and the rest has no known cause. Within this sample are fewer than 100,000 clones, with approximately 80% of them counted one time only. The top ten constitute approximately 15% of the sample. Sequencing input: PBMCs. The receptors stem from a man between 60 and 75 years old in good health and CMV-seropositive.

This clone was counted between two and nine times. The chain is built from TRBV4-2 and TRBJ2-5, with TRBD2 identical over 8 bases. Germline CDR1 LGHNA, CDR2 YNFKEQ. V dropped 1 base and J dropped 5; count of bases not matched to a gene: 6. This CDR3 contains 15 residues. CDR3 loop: CASSQVGGGQETQYF. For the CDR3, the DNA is TGTGCCAGCAGCCAAGTGGGCGGGGGGCAGGAGACCCAGTACTTC.

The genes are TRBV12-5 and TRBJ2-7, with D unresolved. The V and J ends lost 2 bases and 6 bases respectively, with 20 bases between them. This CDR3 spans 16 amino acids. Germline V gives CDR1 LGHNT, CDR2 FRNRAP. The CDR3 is CASGLFRRIQPSEQYF. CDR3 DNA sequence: TGTGCTAGTGGTTTGTTTCGGCGGATCCAGCCCTCCGAGCAGTACTTC.

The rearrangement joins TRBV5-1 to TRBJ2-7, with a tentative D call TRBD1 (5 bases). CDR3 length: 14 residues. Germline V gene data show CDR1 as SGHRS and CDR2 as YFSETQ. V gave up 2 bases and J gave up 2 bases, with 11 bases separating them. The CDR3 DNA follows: TGCGCCAGCAGCTTCACAGGAGCCCCCTACGAGCAGTACTTC. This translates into CASSFTGAPYEQYF.

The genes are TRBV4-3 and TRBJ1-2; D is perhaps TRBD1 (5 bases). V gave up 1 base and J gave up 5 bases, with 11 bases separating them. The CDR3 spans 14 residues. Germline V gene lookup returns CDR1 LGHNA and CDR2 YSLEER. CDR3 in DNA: TGCGCCAGCAGCCAAGGTGTCGGGGGGTATGGCTACACCTTC. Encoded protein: CASSQGVGGYGYTF.

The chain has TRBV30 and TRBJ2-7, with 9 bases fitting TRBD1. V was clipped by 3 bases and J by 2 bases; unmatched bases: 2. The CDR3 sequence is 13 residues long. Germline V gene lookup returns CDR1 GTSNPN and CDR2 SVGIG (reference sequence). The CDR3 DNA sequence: TGTGCCTGGAGGACAGGGGGTACCTACGAGCAGTACTTC. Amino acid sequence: CAWRTGGTYEQYF. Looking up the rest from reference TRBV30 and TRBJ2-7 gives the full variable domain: SQTIHQWPATLVQPVGSPLSLECTVEGTSNPNLYWYRQAAGRGLQLLFYSVGIGQISSEVPQNLSASRPQDRQFILSSKKLLLSDSGFYLCAWRTGGTYEQYFGPGTRLTVT.

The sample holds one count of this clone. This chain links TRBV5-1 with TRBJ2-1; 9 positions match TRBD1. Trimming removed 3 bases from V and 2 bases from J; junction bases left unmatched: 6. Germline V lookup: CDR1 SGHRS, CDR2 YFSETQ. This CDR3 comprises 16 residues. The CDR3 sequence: CASSSTTGGPYNEQFF. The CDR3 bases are TGCGCCAGCAGCTCTACGACAGGGGGGCCCTACAATGAGCAGTTCTTC.

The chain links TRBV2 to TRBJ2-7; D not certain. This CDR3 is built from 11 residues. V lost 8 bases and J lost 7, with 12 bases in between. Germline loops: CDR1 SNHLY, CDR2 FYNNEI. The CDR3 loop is CASSIFREQYF. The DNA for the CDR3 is TGTGCCAGCTCAATCTTCAGAGAGCAGTACTTC.

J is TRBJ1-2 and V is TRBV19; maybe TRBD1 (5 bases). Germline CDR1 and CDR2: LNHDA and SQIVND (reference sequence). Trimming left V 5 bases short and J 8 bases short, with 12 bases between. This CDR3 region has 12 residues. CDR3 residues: CASSQGMEGYTF. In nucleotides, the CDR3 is TGTGCCAGTAGTCAGGGAATGGAGGGCTACACCTTC.

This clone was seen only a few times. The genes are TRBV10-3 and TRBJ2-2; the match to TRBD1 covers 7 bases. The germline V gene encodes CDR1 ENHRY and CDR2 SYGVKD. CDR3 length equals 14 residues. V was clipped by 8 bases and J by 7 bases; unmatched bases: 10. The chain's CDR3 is CAIPGTGDSGELFF. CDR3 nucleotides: TGTGCCATCCCAGGCACAGGGGACAGCGGGGAGCTGTTTTTT.

The CDR3 region is CASSPAGALYEQYF. CDR3 coding DNA: TGTGCCAGCAGTCCAGCGGGGGCCCTTTACGAGCAGTACTTC. This chain connects TRBV7-9 to TRBJ2-7; 8 bases fit TRBD2. Germline CDR1 reads SEHNR; CDR2 reads FQNEAQ (reference sequence). Losses at the gene ends were 6 bases for V and 4 bases for J; bases not matched to a gene: 8. This CDR3 has 14 amino acids. The full variable domain, completed using reference TRBV7-9 and TRBJ2-7, is DTGVSQNPRHKITKRGQNVTFRCDPISEHNRLYWYRQTLGQGPEFLTYFQNEAQLEKSRLLSDRFSAERPKGSFSTLEIQRTEQGDSAMYLCASSPAGALYEQYFGPGTRLTVT.

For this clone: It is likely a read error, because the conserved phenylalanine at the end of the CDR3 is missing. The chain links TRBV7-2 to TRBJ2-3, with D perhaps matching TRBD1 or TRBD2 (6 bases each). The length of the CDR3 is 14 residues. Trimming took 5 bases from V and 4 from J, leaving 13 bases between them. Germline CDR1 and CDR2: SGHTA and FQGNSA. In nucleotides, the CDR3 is TGTGCCAGCAGCCTAGGAGGGGGTCCAGATACGCAGTATTCT. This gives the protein CASSLGGGPDTQYS.

CDR3 amino acids: CASSSSQNYGYTF. CDR3 nucleotides: TGCGCCAGCAGCTCATCACAGAACTATGGCTACACCTTC. V gene TRBV5-1 combines with J gene TRBJ1-2, with unresolved D. The CDR3 runs to 13 residues. The V and J ends lost 3 bases and 2 bases respectively, with 8 bases between them. In germline, CDR1 is SGHRS, CDR2 YFSETQ.

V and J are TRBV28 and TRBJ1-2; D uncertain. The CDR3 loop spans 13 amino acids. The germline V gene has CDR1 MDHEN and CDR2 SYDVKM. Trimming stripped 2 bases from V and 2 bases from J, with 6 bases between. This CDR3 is CASSLPPNYGYTF. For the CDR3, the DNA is TGTGCCAGCAGTTTACCCCCAAACTATGGCTACACCTTC.

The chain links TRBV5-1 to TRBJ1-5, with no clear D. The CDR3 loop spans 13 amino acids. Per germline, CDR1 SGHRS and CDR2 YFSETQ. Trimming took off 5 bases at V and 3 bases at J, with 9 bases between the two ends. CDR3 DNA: TGCGCCAGCAGTGGAGGGTTCAATCAGCCCCAGCATTTT. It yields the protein CASSGGFNQPQHF.

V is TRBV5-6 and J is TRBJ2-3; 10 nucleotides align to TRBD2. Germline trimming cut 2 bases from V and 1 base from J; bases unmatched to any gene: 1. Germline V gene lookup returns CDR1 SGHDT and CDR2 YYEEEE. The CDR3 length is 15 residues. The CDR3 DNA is TGTGCCAGCAGCTTAGGACTAGCGGGCACAGATACGCAGTATTTT. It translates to CASSLGLAGTDTQYF.

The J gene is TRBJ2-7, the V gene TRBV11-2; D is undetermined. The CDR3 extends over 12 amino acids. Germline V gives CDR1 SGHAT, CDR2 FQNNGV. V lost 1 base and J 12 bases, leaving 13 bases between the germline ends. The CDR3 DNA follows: TGTGCCAGCAGCTTAGGGATGGAGTCGCCGTACTTC. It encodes CASSLGMESPYF.

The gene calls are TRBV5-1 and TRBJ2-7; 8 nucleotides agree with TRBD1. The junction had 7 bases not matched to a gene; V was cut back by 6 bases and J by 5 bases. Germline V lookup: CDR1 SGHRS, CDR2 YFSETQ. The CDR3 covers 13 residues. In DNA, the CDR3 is TGCGCCAGCAATCCGGACAGGGCCAACGAGCAGTACTTC. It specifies CASNPDRANEQYF.

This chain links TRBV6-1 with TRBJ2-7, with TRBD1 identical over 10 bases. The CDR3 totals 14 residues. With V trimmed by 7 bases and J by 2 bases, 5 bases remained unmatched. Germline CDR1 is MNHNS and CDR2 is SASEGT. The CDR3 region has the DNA TGTGCCAGCACCAGACAGGGGGCGGCCTACGAGCAGTACTTC. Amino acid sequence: CASTRQGAAYEQYF.

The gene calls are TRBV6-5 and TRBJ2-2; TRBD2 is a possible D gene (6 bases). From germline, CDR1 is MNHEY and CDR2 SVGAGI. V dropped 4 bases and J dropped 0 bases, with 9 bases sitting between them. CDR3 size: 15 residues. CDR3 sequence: CASSWDSSNTGELFF. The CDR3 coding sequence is TGTGCCAGCAGTTGGGACTCGTCGAACACCGGGGAGCTGTTTTTT.

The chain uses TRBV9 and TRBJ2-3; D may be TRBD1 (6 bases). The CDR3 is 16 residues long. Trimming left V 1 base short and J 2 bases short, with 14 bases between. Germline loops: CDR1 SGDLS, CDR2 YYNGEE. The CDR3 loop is CASSVFPGTNTDTQYF. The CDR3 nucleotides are TGTGCCAGCAGCGTATTTCCCGGGACAAACACAGATACGCAGTATTTT.

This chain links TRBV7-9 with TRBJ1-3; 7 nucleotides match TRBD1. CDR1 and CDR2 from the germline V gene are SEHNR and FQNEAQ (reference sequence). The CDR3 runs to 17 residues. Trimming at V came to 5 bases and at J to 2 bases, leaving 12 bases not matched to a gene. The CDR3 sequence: CASSRGGVGGTGNTIYF. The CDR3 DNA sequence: TGTGCCAGCAGCCGAGGTGGGGTAGGGGGCACTGGAAACACCATATATTTT.

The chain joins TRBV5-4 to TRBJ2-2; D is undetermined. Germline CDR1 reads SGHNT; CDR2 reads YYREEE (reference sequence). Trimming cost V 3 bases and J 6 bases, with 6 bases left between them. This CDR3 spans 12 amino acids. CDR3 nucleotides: TGTGCCAGCAGCTCCCCATCCGGGGAGCTGTTTTTT. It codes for CASSSPSGELFF.

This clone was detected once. The CDR3, as DNA: TGTGCCAGCTCACCTAAGACAGGGTCAGCCAAAAACATTCAGTACTTC. The encoded protein is CASSPKTGSAKNIQYF. The J gene is TRBJ2-4, the V gene TRBV18; 7 bases agree with TRBD1. V shed 3 bases, J shed 0 bases, and the junction held 5 bases outside the gene matches. The CDR3 is 16 residues long. The germline CDR1 and CDR2 sequences are KGHSH and LQKENI.

Here the CDR3 DNA reads TGTGCCAGCAGCTTAGGAAGACTAGCGAGGGAGACCCAGTACTTC. It specifies CASSLGRLARETQYF. The V gene is TRBV7-2, the J gene TRBJ2-5; 8 bases map to TRBD2. Germline loops: CDR1 SGHTA, CDR2 FQGNSA. Trimming took 1 base from V and 5 from J; bases not matched to a gene: 6. This CDR3 region has 15 residues.

CDR3 protein: CASSDLQTKEYF. CDR3 coding DNA: TGTGCCAGCAGTGATCTTCAGACAAAGGAGTACTTC. The chain carries TRBV25-1 and TRBJ2-7; D unresolved. CDR1 and CDR2 (germline): MGHDK, SYGVNS. The CDR3 length is 12 residues. The ends were cut back, 3 bases at V and 11 bases at J, with 14 bases in the middle.

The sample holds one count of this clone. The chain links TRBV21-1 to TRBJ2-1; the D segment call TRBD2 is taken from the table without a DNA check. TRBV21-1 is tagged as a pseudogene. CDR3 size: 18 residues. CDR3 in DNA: TGTGCCAGCAGCAAAGGCATAGGGCAGGGAGGCTCCTACAATGAGCAGTTCTTC. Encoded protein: CASSKGIGQGGSYNEQFF.

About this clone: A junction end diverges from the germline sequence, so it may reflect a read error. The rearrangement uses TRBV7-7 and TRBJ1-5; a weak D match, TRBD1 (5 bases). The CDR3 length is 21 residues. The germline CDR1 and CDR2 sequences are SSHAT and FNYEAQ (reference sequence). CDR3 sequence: CASSPSLKGATGGRNNQPQHF. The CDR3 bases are TGTGCTAGCAGCCCGTCGCTTAAAGGGGCAACCGGTGGAAGGAACAATCAGCCCCAGCATTTT.

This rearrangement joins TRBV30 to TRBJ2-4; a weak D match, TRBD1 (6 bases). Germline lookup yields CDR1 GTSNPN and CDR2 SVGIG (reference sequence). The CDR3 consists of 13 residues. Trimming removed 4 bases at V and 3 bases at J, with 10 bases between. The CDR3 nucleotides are TGTGCCTGGAACAGGGCGGTCAAAAACATTCAGTACTTC. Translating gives CAWNRAVKNIQYF.

The CDR3 here is CASSPGLAAGELFF. CDR3 coding DNA: TGCGCCAGCAGCCCGGGACTAGCGGCCGGGGAGCTGTTTTTT. The V call is TRBV5-1, the J call TRBJ2-2; 11 nucleotides align to TRBD2. The CDR3 spans 14 residues. Germline assignment: CDR1 SGHRS and CDR2 YFSETQ. With V trimmed by 4 bases and J by 6 bases, 2 bases remained unmatched.

The DNA for the CDR3 is TGTGCCAGCAGCTTATCGAACTACGAGCAGTACTTC. This gives the protein CASSLSNYEQYF. The rearrangement uses TRBV7-2 and TRBJ2-5; unclear D gene. With the DNA end fitting TRBJ2-7 better, the J assignment may be wrong. This CDR3 region has 12 residues. Germline values: CDR1 SGHTA, CDR2 FQGNSA.